Listed here are 13 T cell receptor beta chains from one sample, sequenced in a study of cytomegalovirus exposure and HLA in healthy donors. PCR used 60 Vbeta primers and 13 Jbeta primers. Sequenced by immunoSEQ multiplex PCR; TCRdb stores in-frame clones only, minus some. The profile shows about 180,000 clones, roughly 84% of them singletons. The specimen was PBMCs. The receptors stem from a girl aged 2 to 10 in good health and CMV-seropositive.

The V gene is TRBV19, the J gene TRBJ2-2, with unresolved D. There are 13 residues in the CDR3. The V and J ends lost 3 bases and 7 bases respectively, with 9 bases between them. Per germline, CDR1 LNHDA and CDR2 SQIVND (reference sequence). The CDR3 DNA reads TGTGCCAGTAGTATTCCCGGTGGCGGGGAGCTGTTTTTT. Protein sequence: CASSIPGGGELFF.

V gene TRBV7-2 combines with J gene TRBJ2-3; D call uncertain. V lost 5 bases and J lost 3, with 12 bases in between. The length of the CDR3 is 14 residues. CDR1 is SGHTA and CDR2 is FQGNSA in the germline V gene. The CDR3 DNA sequence: TGTGCCAGCAGCCGACATGCGAATACAGATACGCAGTATTTT. Its protein is CASSRHANTDTQYF.

This clone has a handful of counts. This chain links TRBV5-6 with TRBJ1-5, with 7 positions matching TRBD1. Germline CDR1 and CDR2: SGHDT and YYEEEE. Trimming removed 5 bases from V and 0 bases from J; junction bases left unmatched: 5. The CDR3 is 15 residues long. The CDR3 loop is CASRGGQVSNQPQHF. Here the CDR3 DNA reads TGTGCCAGCAGGGGTGGACAGGTTAGCAATCAGCCCCAGCATTTT. The variable domain in full, with the rest retrieved from reference TRBV5-6 and TRBJ1-5, is DAGVTQSPTHLIKTRGQQVTLRCSPKSGHDTVSWYQQALGQGPQFIFQYYEEEERQRGNFPDRFSGHQFPNYSSELNVNALLLGDSALYLCASRGGQVSNQPQHFGDGTRLSIL.

V and J are TRBV7-2 and TRBJ2-2; 13 bases are shared with TRBD2. V shed 5 bases, J shed 7 bases, and the junction held 4 bases outside the gene matches. The CDR3 runs to 15 residues. Germline CDR1 reads SGHTA; CDR2 reads FQGNSA. The DNA for the CDR3 is TGTGCCAGCAGCAAGACTAGCGGGAGGTACGGGGAGCTGTTTTTT. It yields the protein CASSKTSGRYGELFF. The full variable domain, completed using reference TRBV7-2 and TRBJ2-2, is GAGVSQSPSNKVTEKGKDVELRCDPISGHTALYWYRQSLGQGLEFLIYFQGNSAPDKSGLPSDRFSAERTGGSVSTLTIQRTQQEDSAVYLCASSKTSGRYGELFFGEGSRLTVL.

The chain is built from TRBV5-8 and TRBJ2-1, with TRBD2 matching over 8 bases. Germline-derived CDR1 and CDR2 are SGHTS and YDEGEE. Trimming removed 3 bases from V and 10 bases from J; junction bases left unmatched: 9. This CDR3 is 14 amino acids long. The CDR3 sequence: CASSSGLASGEQFF. The CDR3 DNA reads as TGTGCCAGCAGCTCCGGACTAGCTTCAGGGGAGCAGTTCTTC.

J is TRBJ1-2 and V is TRBV12-5; possible D gene TRBD1, 6 bases. Germline V gives CDR1 LGHNT, CDR2 FRNRAP. This CDR3 has 14 amino acids. Trimming removed 0 bases at V and 2 bases at J, with 7 bases between. The CDR3 sequence: CASGLVTGNYGYTF. Written as DNA, the CDR3 is TGTGCTAGTGGTTTGGTGACAGGCAACTATGGCTACACCTTC.

This rearrangement joins TRBV5-4 to TRBJ2-3; 8 bases line up with TRBD2. Per the germline V gene, CDR1 is SGHNT and CDR2 is YYREEE (reference sequence). CDR3 length: 15 residues. The trim removed 2 bases at V and 2 bases at J, leaving 4 bases unmatched. The CDR3, as DNA: TGTGCCAGCAGCTTCGTAGCGGGACTCACAGATACGCAGTATTTT. Protein product: CASSFVAGLTDTQYF.

The V call is TRBV5-4, the J call TRBJ2-7; TRBD1 matches at 8 bases. The CDR3 runs 12 residues. The germline gives CDR1 SGHNT, CDR2 YYREEE (reference sequence). With 4 bases clipped from V and 6 bases from J, the junction kept 3 bases outside the gene matches. The CDR3 is CASSKDRAEQYF. The CDR3 nucleotides are TGTGCCAGCAGCAAGGACAGGGCCGAGCAGTACTTC. Full variable domain (outside the CDR3, taken from reference TRBV5-4 and TRBJ2-7): ETGVTQSPTHLIKTRGQQVTLRCSSQSGHNTVSWYQQALGQGPQFIFQYYREEENGRGNFPPRFSGLQFPNYSSELNVNALELDDSALYLCASSKDRAEQYFGPGTRLTVT.

This clone is deemed medium-sized. The rearrangement uses TRBV28 and TRBJ1-5; a possible D gene is TRBD1 (6 bases). The ends were cut back, 6 bases at V and 6 bases at J, with 9 bases in the middle. Germline CDR1 MDHEN, CDR2 SYDVKM. This CDR3 is 12 amino acids long. The CDR3 nucleotides read TGTGCCAGCAGAACAGGGCCTCAGCCCCAGCATTTT. Translation gives CASRTGPQPQHF.

The V gene is TRBV5-1, the J gene TRBJ1-2; 7 bases line up with TRBD1. V gave up 4 bases and J gave up 7 bases; unmatched junction bases: 1. This CDR3 has 11 residues. The germline gives CDR1 SGHRS, CDR2 YFSETQ. The DNA of the CDR3 is TGCGCCAGCAGCCCAGGGGGTGGCTACACCTTC. Amino acid sequence: CASSPGGGYTF.

J is TRBJ1-5 and V is TRBV6-1, with 8 bases matching TRBD1. The V segment lost 8 bases and the J segment 4 bases; nucleotides outside the gene matches: 10. The germline V gene has CDR1 MNHNS and CDR2 SASEGT. This CDR3 contains 15 residues. CDR3 coding DNA: TGTGCCAGCTGGGGAGGGACAGGAAGGAATCAGCCCCAGCATTTT. It specifies CASWGGTGRNQPQHF.

This clone was recorded once. CDR3 coding DNA: TGTGCCAGCAATTTTGAGGGGGATTCTCCGGGAGGGTCTGGGGCCAACGTCCTGACTTTC. Translated: CASNFEGDSPGGSGANVLTF. V gene TRBV2 combines with J gene TRBJ2-6, with 8 positions matching TRBD2. CDR1 SNHLY and CDR2 FYNNEI come from the germline V gene. The trim removed 7 bases at V and 1 base at J, leaving 18 bases unmatched. CDR3 length: 20 amino acids.

The rearrangement uses TRBV27 and TRBJ2-3; TRBD2 agrees at 7 bases. The germline V gene encodes CDR1 MNHEY and CDR2 SMNVEV (reference sequence). There are 15 residues in the CDR3. V gave up 5 bases and J gave up 0 bases; unmatched junction bases: 5. The CDR3 protein is CASSTLAESTDTQYF. CDR3 in DNA: TGTGCCAGCAGTACCCTAGCGGAGAGCACAGATACGCAGTATTTT.